This TCR beta chain was obtained from a study of blood T cell repertoires in COVID-19. Study overall: Material from acute and convalescent COVID-19 was sourced from the United States, Italy and Spain. T cells, B-cell-depleted T cells, or PBMCs supplied cDNA or gDNA.

CDR3 length equals 12 residues. V shed 7 bases, J shed 6 bases, and the junction held 7 bases outside the gene matches. CDR1 SQVTM and CDR2 ANQGSEA come from the germline V gene. As handled by the study authors: Counts of nucleated cells, estimated from reference gene primer amplification, were obtained. Assay: immunoSEQ multiplex PCR; the TCRdb copy retains only in-frame clones and omits some. The V and J calls and clone size are taken from that table; D and trimming were inferred from the DNA. The profile shows about 60,000 clones, about 76% of them singletons. The sequence was collected from a man aged 45-60 years with active or convalescent COVID-19. V is TRBV29-1 and J is TRBJ1-2; 8 bases are a match to TRBD1. The sequencing input was peripheral blood. CDR3 sequence: CSGTDRANGYTF. In nucleotides, the CDR3 is TGCAGCGGGACGGACAGGGCTAATGGCTACACCTTC. Full variable domain (outside the CDR3, taken from reference TRBV29-1 and TRBJ1-2): SAVISQKPSRDICQRGTSLTIQCQVDSQVTMMFWYRQQPGQSLTLIATANQGSEATYESGFVIDKFPISRPNLTFSTLTVSNMSPEDSSIYLCSGTDRANGYTFGSGTRLTVV.